Listed below are T cell receptor beta chains from one sample, sequenced in a study of T cell repertoires in cytomegalovirus infection. One entry per CDR3 protein, called by TCRdb with MiXCR from the reads. Of 70,000 to 75,000 distinct CDR3 sequences listed, about 4% are singletons. The source material was PBMCs. These receptors were obtained from a human donor in good health (CMV status not recorded). Some clones in this sample may be carry-over from other donors' samples. Both conserved end residues are part of each CDR3. The D gene is left open where the match is weak. Sizes are listed as once, few, many or a size class.

v_call	d_call	j_call	clone_size	cdr3_aa	cdr3_nt
TRBV27	TRBD1	TRBJ2-7	many	CASSSPTRTGRSSYEQYF	TGTGCCAGCAGTTCCCCGACTCGGACAGGTCGAAGCTCCTACGAGCAGTACTTC
TRBV7-2	TRBD2	TRBJ2-1	many	CASSLGGGRFFHEQFF	TGTGCCAGCAGCTTAGGGGGCGGGAGGTTTTTCCATGAGCAGTTCTTC
TRBV7-2	TRBD2	TRBJ2-7	many	CASRLAGGPGEQYF	TGTGCCAGCAGACTAGCGGGAGGGCCGGGGGAGCAGTACTTC
TRBV27	NA	TRBJ2-7	many	CASSPPYEQYF	TGTGCCAGCAGTCCACCCTACGAGCAGTACTTC
TRBV7-9	NA	TRBJ2-5	many	CASSLQGIQETQYF	TGTGCCAGCAGCTTACAGGGGATCCAAGAGACCCAGTACTTC
TRBV11-3	NA	TRBJ2-1	many	CASSPEAATRYNEQFF	TGTGCCAGCAGCCCAGAGGCAGCGACCCGCTACAATGAGCAGTTCTTC
TRBV18	NA	TRBJ2-2	many	CASSPLRGDTGELFF	TGTGCCAGCTCACCACTCAGGGGGGACACCGGGGAGCTGTTTTTT
TRBV7-8	NA	TRBJ2-5	many	CASSRTTGQETQYF	TGTGCCAGCAGCAGGACGACAGGACAAGAGACCCAGTACTTC
TRBV7-2	NA	TRBJ1-5	many	CASSLAGRGHQPQHF	TGTGCCAGCAGCTTAGCGGGGAGGGGTCATCAGCCCCAGCATTTT
TRBV24-1	TRBD2	TRBJ2-3	many	CATSDRTGGPTDTQYF	TGTGCCACCAGTGACCGTACGGGAGGCCCCACAGATACGCAGTATTTT
TRBV7-2	NA	TRBJ2-1	many	CASSPLGLTSSYNEQFF	TGTGCCAGCAGCCCCTTAGGCTTGACGAGCTCCTACAATGAGCAGTTCTTC
TRBV28	TRBD1	TRBJ2-5	many	CASSPLGQLPQETQYF	TGTGCCAGCAGTCCCCTGGGACAGCTCCCCCAAGAGACCCAGTACTTC
TRBV28	NA	TRBJ2-7	many	CASSSPQGSLNSYEQYF	TGTGCCAGCAGTTCCCCCCAGGGGTCCCTGAACTCCTACGAGCAGTACTTC
TRBV7-2	TRBD2	TRBJ2-5	medium-sized	CASSLALAGGSETQYF	TGTGCCAGCAGCTTAGCGCTAGCGGGAGGGTCGGAGACCCAGTACTTC
TRBV19	TRBD1	TRBJ1-1	many	CASSVPGQGAEAFF	TGTGCCAGTAGTGTCCCGGGACAGGGGGCTGAAGCTTTCTTT
TRBV4-3	TRBD2	TRBJ2-1	many	CASSQTSGAYNEQFF	TGCGCCAGCAGCCAGACCAGCGGGGCCTACAATGAGCAGTTCTTC